The present entry profiles one T cell receptor beta chain with its context. Libraries were prepared by immunoSEQ multiplex PCR; TCRdb keeps only in-frame clonotypes and omits some of them. The data show hundreds of thousands of clones, around 85% seen once. This record belongs to a study of blood T cell repertoires in COVID-19. The TCR originated in a woman younger than 45 who had been exposed to COVID-19. Material for sequencing was PBMCs or T cells enriched from blood (not recorded which).

CDR3 nucleotides: TGTGCCAGCAGTTTTCTCTCCTACGAGCAGTACTTC. It specifies CASSFLSYEQYF. The rearrangement links TRBV12-3 or TRBV12-4 to TRBJ2-7; D is undetermined. V was trimmed by 3 bases and J by 0 bases, leaving 3 bases between them. The CDR3 loop spans 12 amino acids.